A single sample is the source of the 24 T cell receptor beta chains below, sequenced in a study of T cell clonality in common variable immunodeficiency. Sequenced by immunoSEQ multiplex PCR; TCRdb stores in-frame clones only, minus some. The data show 30,000 to 40,000 clones, with none appearing a single time. Source material: peripheral blood mononuclear cells. The origin of the receptors is a person aged 18 to 75 in good health.

This clone has at least ten counts. The read terminates 3 residues before the CDR3 end, so the remaining end is supplied by the germline J gene. The rearrangement uses TRBV29-1 and TRBJ2-7; 11 bases line up with TRBD2. Germline V gives CDR1 SQVTM, CDR2 ANQGSEA. After removal of 0 bases from V and 6 bases from J, the junction contained 13 bases not matched to a gene. This CDR3 comprises 17 residues. CDR3 region: CSVEDAGSGGATREQYF. CDR3 DNA (partial): TGCAGCGTTGAAGATGCAGGTAGCGGGGGGGCAACTCGCGAG.

The sample holds many counts of this clone. The CDR3 extends 3 residues past the end of the read, so its final part is completed from the germline J gene. The rearrangement links TRBV24-1 to TRBJ2-2, with 11 nucleotides matching TRBD2. The CDR3 runs to 14 residues. J gave up 5 bases and V 7 bases, and 2 bases lay outside the gene matches. Germline loops: CDR1 KGHDR, CDR2 SFDVKD. The CDR3 sequence: CATRLAGDTGELFF. The CDR3 bases that were read are TGTGCCACCAGACTAGCGGGAGATACCGGGGAG.

Notes on this clone: A single base separates this from a much larger clone, so it may be a read error. The CDR3 goes on 3 residues after the read ends, and that part is filled in from the germline J gene. This chain links TRBV6-2 or TRBV6-3 with TRBJ2-3; the D is unclear. CDR1 MNHEY and CDR2 SVGEGT come from the germline V gene. This CDR3 has 11 residues. CDR3 sequence: CASNRGEAQYF. CDR3 DNA, as far as it was read: TGTGCCAGCAACCGCGGAGAGGCG.

On this clone itself: The CDR3 is cut off 3 residues early in the read; its end comes from the germline J gene. The chain combines TRBV20-1 with TRBJ1-5, with no clear D. The CDR3 covers 16 residues. With 3 bases removed from V and 0 bases from J, the gap between germline ends came to 15 bases. Germline V gene data show CDR1 as DFQATT and CDR2 as SNEGSKA (reference sequence). The DNA read from the CDR3 is TGCAGTGCTAGTCGGGGTGGGAAGGTTAGCAATCAGCCC. Protein product: CSASRGGKVSNQP. In full, the CDR3 reads CSASRGGKVSNQPQHF.

Concerning this clone: The read is 3 residues too short to cover the CDR3 end, so that end is filled in from the germline J gene. The chain employs TRBV5-6 and TRBJ2-3, with 10 bases lining up with TRBD1. Looked up from germline, CDR1 is SGHDT and CDR2 is YYEEEE. This CDR3 is 15 amino acids long. The CDR3: CASSLGGTGVETQYF. CDR3 DNA (partial): TGTGCCAGCAGCTTGGGCGGGACAGGGGTAGAGACG.

This clone was counted ten times or more. The CDR3 end lies 3 residues beyond the end of the read and is filled in from the germline J gene. The V call is TRBV7-9, the J call TRBJ1-1; D is undetermined. The V gene lost 2 bases and the J gene lost 2 bases, with 12 bases spanning the gap. The CDR3 runs to 15 residues. Germline CDR1 and CDR2: SEHNR and FQNEAQ (reference sequence). CDR3 sequence reads: CASSLSIRGNTEAFF. The sequenced CDR3 bases are TGTGCCAGCAGCTTAAGTATCCGGGGAAACACTGAA.

This clone was picked up many times. The CDR3 goes on 3 residues after the read ends, and that part is filled in from the germline J gene. This rearrangement joins TRBV2 to TRBJ2-3; TRBD1 is a possible D gene (5 bases). Trimming removed 2 bases at V and 0 bases at J, with 9 bases between. Germline V gene lookup returns CDR1 SNHLY and CDR2 FYNNEI. This CDR3 has 15 residues. The covered CDR3 bases are TGTGCCAGCAGTGAACTGGGGCGAAGCACAGATACG. This sequence encodes CASSELGRSTDT. From start to end, the CDR3 is CASSELGRSTDTQYF.

This clone was detected many times. The observed sequence ends 3 residues before the CDR3 terminus, with the missing tail filled in from the germline J gene. V and J are TRBV30 and TRBJ2-3, with D perhaps TRBD1 or TRBD2 (5 bases each). Germline lookup yields CDR1 GTSNPN and CDR2 SVGIG (reference sequence). V lost 4 bases and J 4 bases, leaving 15 bases between the germline ends. The CDR3 is 14 amino acids. The CDR3 protein is CAWNTGARADTQYF. Partial CDR3 DNA: TGTGCCTGGAATACTGGGGCGAGGGCAGATACG.

This clone was counted many times. The sequenced fragment ends 3 residues before the CDR3 boundary, so the rest is inferred from the germline J gene. V gene TRBV29-1 combines with J gene TRBJ2-2, with 9 positions matching TRBD1. The CDR3 extends over 15 amino acids. J gave up 3 bases and V 5 bases, and 7 bases lay outside the gene matches. The germline gives CDR1 SQVTM, CDR2 ANQGSEA. The CDR3 reads CSVPRQGVDTGELFF. Partial CDR3 DNA: TGCAGCGTTCCTAGACAGGGGGTGGACACCGGGGAG.

This clone showed up many times. The CDR3 extends 3 residues past the end of the read, so its final part is completed from the germline J gene. V and J are TRBV20-1 and TRBJ2-1, with 12 bases fitting TRBD1. Looked up from germline, CDR1 is DFQATT and CDR2 is SNEGSKA (reference sequence). V gave up 3 bases and J gave up 8 bases; unmatched junction bases: 8. The CDR3 has 15 amino acids. CDR3 DNA, as far as it was read: TGCAGTGCTAGTCCTCCGGGACAGGGGGCCGATGAG. It specifies CSASPPGQGADE. The CDR3 in full is CSASPPGQGADEQFF.

This clone occurred many times. The CDR3 goes on 3 residues after the read ends, and that part is filled in from the germline J gene. The chain is built from TRBV19 and TRBJ2-7; D might be TRBD1 (5 bases). V was cut by 5 bases and J by 3 bases, with 11 bases left in between. CDR3 length: 13 amino acids. CDR1 and CDR2 (germline): LNHDA, SQIVND (reference sequence). The CDR3 DNA, read in part, is TGTGCCAGTAGTCCCGGACACAGCTACGAG. Its translation: CASSPGHSYE. The entire CDR3 reads CASSPGHSYEQYF.

The sample holds many counts of this clone. The missing CDR3 end, 3 residues past where the read stops, is filled in from the germline J gene. This chain uses TRBV19 with TRBJ2-2, with a tentative D call TRBD2 (5 bases). V was clipped by 4 bases and J by 7 bases, with 13 bases between them. Germline V gene sequence: CDR1 LNHDA, CDR2 SQIVND (reference sequence). CDR3 size: 14 residues. Incomplete CDR3 DNA: TGTGCCAGTAGTAGAATGGACCGGGGCGGGGAG. Translated: CASSRMDRGGE. The entire CDR3 sequence reads CASSRMDRGGELFF.

This clone was seen a few times. The observed sequence ends 3 residues before the CDR3 terminus, with the missing tail filled in from the germline J gene. The chain combines TRBV6-1 with TRBJ1-2; D call uncertain. The germline V gene encodes CDR1 MNHNS and CDR2 SASEGT. CDR3 size: 14 residues. The DNA read from the CDR3 is TGTGCCAGCAGTGAAGGGACTTATCTCTACGAC. Translation: CASSEGTYLYD. The CDR3 in full is CASSEGTYLYDYTF.

This clone was recorded at least ten times. With the read ending 3 residues before the CDR3 end, the germline J gene is used to fill in that end. The chain links TRBV12-3 or TRBV12-4 to TRBJ2-1, with a weak D call TRBD2 (6 bases). V lost 7 bases and J lost 0, with 10 bases in between. This CDR3 contains 14 residues. CDR3 amino acids: CASTRTTSYNEQFF. CDR3 DNA (partial): TGTGCCAGCACCCGGACTACCTCCTACAATGAG.

This clone was seen only a few times. The read terminates 3 residues before the CDR3 end, so the remaining end is supplied by the germline J gene. V is TRBV6-1 and J is TRBJ1-2; D gene ambiguous. This CDR3 comprises 12 residues. Per germline, CDR1 MNHNS and CDR2 SASEGT. The CDR3 reads CASSEGVGGYTF. CDR3 DNA (partial): TGTGCCAGCAGTGAAGGGGTAGGGGGC.

This clone showed up many times. The read comes to an end 3 residues before the CDR3 does, leaving the germline J gene to fill in the end. This sequence joins TRBV19 and TRBJ1-1, with TRBD1 matching 9 bases. V was clipped by 1 base and J by 3 bases; unmatched bases: 3. This CDR3 region has 15 residues. Germline values: CDR1 LNHDA, CDR2 SQIVND (reference sequence). The covered CDR3 bases are TGTGCCAGTAGTATAGGGACAGGGGCCTACACTGAA. Residues: CASSIGTGAYTE. The full CDR3 sequence reads CASSIGTGAYTEAFF.

A word on this clone: The read stops 3 residues short of the end of the CDR3; the missing end is completed from the germline J gene. The chain uses TRBV7-8 and TRBJ1-1, with D hard to call. Germline lookup yields CDR1 SGHVS and CDR2 FQNEAQ. V was cut by 2 bases and J by 4 bases, with 11 bases left in between. The CDR3 covers 14 residues. The sequenced part of the CDR3 DNA is TGTGCCAGCAGCTTATCGACGGGGAGCACTGAA. Translating it yields CASSLSTGSTE. The full CDR3 protein is CASSLSTGSTEAFF.

This clone was seen at least ten times. The CDR3 is cut off 3 residues early in the read; its end comes from the germline J gene. V usage is TRBV6-2 or TRBV6-3 and J usage is TRBJ2-7, with D tentatively TRBD2 (6 bases). Trimming took off 8 bases at V and 0 bases at J, with 14 bases between the two ends. This CDR3 is 14 amino acids long. Germline CDR1 is MNHEY and CDR2 is SVGEGT. The CDR3 DNA, read in part, is TGTGCCAGCCTAGCTGGCGGGGCCTCCTACGAG. Translated: CASLAGGASYE. The whole CDR3 region reads CASLAGGASYEQYF.

This clone has at least ten counts. Read sequence stops 3 residues before the CDR3 end, and the germline J gene provides the missing end. The chain recombines TRBV19 with TRBJ1-2, with D unresolved. Germline CDR1 reads LNHDA; CDR2 reads SQIVND (reference sequence). This CDR3 is 13 amino acids long. The CDR3 DNA, read in part, is TGTGCCAGTAGGACCCCTCGACACGAAGGC. It translates to CASRTPRHEG. The whole CDR3 sequence is CASRTPRHEGYTF.

This clone was seen many times. With the read ending 3 residues before the CDR3 end, the germline J gene is used to fill in that end. V gene TRBV2 combines with J gene TRBJ2-7; 9 positions agree with TRBD2. Germline V gene lookup returns CDR1 SNHLY and CDR2 FYNNEI. The CDR3 runs to 14 residues. Germline trimming cut 6 bases from V and 1 base from J; bases unmatched to any gene: 4. The covered CDR3 bases are TGTGCCAGCAGGGGGCGGGGGGGATCCTACGAG. As protein: CASRGRGGSYE. The CDR3 reads in full as CASRGRGGSYEQYF. The complete variable domain, with remaining parts taken from reference TRBV2 and TRBJ2-7, reads EPEVTQTPSHQVTQMGQEVILRCVPISNHLYFYWYRQILGQKVEFLVSFYNNEISEKSEIFDDQFSVERPDGSNFTLKIRSTKLEDSAMYFCASRGRGGSYEQYFGPGTRLTVT.

At least ten counts were recorded for this clone. The CDR3 sequence: CASSYSIMGQISDTQYF. The covered CDR3 bases are TGTGCCAGCAGTTACTCGATTATGGGACAGATTTCAGATACG. This chain links TRBV6-2 or TRBV6-3 with TRBJ2-3; 7 nucleotides line up with TRBD1. Read sequence stops 3 residues before the CDR3 end, and the germline J gene provides the missing end. The CDR3 covers 17 residues. The V gene's germline CDR1 is MNHEY and CDR2 SVGEGT. V lost 0 bases and J lost 4; bases outside the gene matches: 10.

This clone was detected ten times or more. The read halts 3 residues ahead of the CDR3 end, with the missing end drawn from the germline J gene. The V gene is TRBV13, the J gene TRBJ2-3; the match to TRBD2 covers 11 bases. Unmatched junction bases numbered 6, after V lost 4 bases and J lost 6 bases. The germline V gene has CDR1 PRHDT and CDR2 FYEKMQ (reference sequence). The CDR3 extends over 15 amino acids. The CDR3 loop is CASSSTSGGKDTQYF. The sequenced CDR3 bases are TGTGCCAGCAGCTCCACTAGCGGGGGAAAGGATACG. The complete variable domain, with remaining parts taken from reference TRBV13 and TRBJ2-3, reads AAGVIQSPRHLIKEKRETATLKCYPIPRHDTVYWYQQGPGQDPQFLISFYEKMQSDKGSIPDRFSAQQFSDYHSELNMSSLELGDSALYFCASSSTSGGKDTQYFGPGTRLTVL.

This clone showed up many times. From the germline J gene comes the end of the CDR3, since the read stops 3 residues before it. V usage is TRBV7-2 and J usage is TRBJ2-5, with D perhaps matching TRBD2 (7 bases). This CDR3 contains 13 residues. Germline values: CDR1 SGHTA, CDR2 FQGNSA. Trimming removed 5 bases from V and 1 base from J, with 8 bases in between. Partial CDR3 DNA: TGTGCCAGCAGCCGGGGGGCCCAAGAGACC. Its protein product is CASSRGAQET. The CDR3 in full is CASSRGAQETQYF.

This clone was observed a few times. One base separates it from a far larger clone, so it is likely a read error. The CDR3: CARSLALDEETQYF. Partial CDR3 DNA: TGTGCCCGCAGCTTAGCGCTAGATGAAGAGACC. The gene calls are TRBV7-9 and TRBJ2-5; the D gene is possibly TRBD2 (5 bases). The CDR3 is cut off 3 residues early in the read; its end comes from the germline J gene. The CDR3 runs 14 residues. CDR1 is SEHNR, CDR2 FQNEAQ, per germline (reference sequence). Full variable domain (missing parts from reference TRBV7-9 and TRBJ2-5): DTGVSQNPRHKITKRGQNVTFRCDPISEHNRLYWYRQTLGQGPEFLTYFQNEAQLEKSRLLSDRFSAERPKGSFSTLEIQRTEQGDSAMYLCARSLALDEETQYFGPGTRLLVL.